This T cell receptor (beta chain) appears in the sequencing data of a study of blood T cell repertoires in COVID-19. In the study overall: PBMCs, B-cell-depleted T cells, or T cells were the source of the cDNA or gDNA that made up the material.

Cohorts were assigned according to the clinical history that participants reported. Symptom resolution, clearance, or two negative PCRs marked donors in Cohort 3 as recovered. Here immunoSEQ multiplex PCR was the method, and the copy in TCRdb shows in-frame clones only, minus some. The profile shows roughly 200,000 clones, roughly 82% of them singletons. Trimming left V 2 bases short and J 7 bases short, with 6 bases between. This CDR3 spans 12 amino acids. CDR1 and CDR2 (germline): MNHEY, SMNVEV (reference sequence). This clone was recorded at least ten times. The receptor was derived from a man in his forties who had recovered from COVID-19. The chain has TRBV27 and TRBJ2-1; tentatively, D is TRBD1 (5 bases). Sample: PBMCs or T cells enriched from blood (not recorded which). The CDR3 DNA follows: TGTGCCAGCAGTTTACAGGGAAATGAGCAGTTCTTC. Its translation is CASSLQGNEQFF.